This passage covers 12 T cell receptor beta chains from one sample sequenced in a study of identical twins. TCRdb independently ran MiXCR on the 5' RACE reads; one entry per CDR3 protein. The profile shows some 300,000 distinct CDR3 sequences, 9% to 15% of them singletons. This sample was shared with a second study, whose subject was yellow fever vaccine responses in identical twins.

Sequencing was carried out using CD8+ T cells sorted from blood. The origin of the receptors is a woman aged 18-29 years in good health.

The chain is built from TRBV24-1 and TRBJ2-2, with 13 nucleotides matching TRBD2. Germline lookup yields CDR1 KGHDR and CDR2 SFDVKD. The CDR3 covers 22 residues. The V segment lost 9 bases and the J segment 4 bases; nucleotides outside the gene matches: 25. The CDR3 sequence: CATAGRGTSGIESGPATGELFF. CDR3 DNA sequence: TGTGCCACCGCGGGACGGGGGACTAGCGGGATCGAGTCGGGCCCTGCCACCGGGGAGCTGTTTTTT.

This sequence joins TRBV7-9 and TRBJ2-3; 10 bases line up with TRBD2. This CDR3 comprises 16 residues. With 4 bases clipped from V and 6 bases from J, the junction kept 10 bases outside the gene matches. Germline V gene data show CDR1 as SEHNR and CDR2 as FQNEAQ (reference sequence). CDR3 residues: CASSSYTSGTLDTQYF. For the CDR3, the DNA is TGTGCCAGCAGCTCCTACACTAGCGGGACCCTGGATACGCAGTATTTT.

At least ten counts were recorded for this clonotype. The genes are TRBV9 and TRBJ2-7; 8 bases line up with TRBD1. The CDR3 runs to 16 residues. The ends lost 3 bases at V and 2 bases at J; junction bases unmatched: 10. The V gene's germline CDR1 is SGDLS and CDR2 YYNGEE. CDR3 sequence reads: CASSEPGQETTYEQYV. The CDR3 bases are TGTGCCAGCAGCGAACCGGGACAGGAAACTACCTACGAGCAGTACGTC.

The chain employs TRBV15 and TRBJ2-1, with D possibly being TRBD2 (6 bases). Germline V gene lookup returns CDR1 LNHNV and CDR2 YYDKDF (reference sequence). The V end lost 0 bases, the J end lost 0 bases, and 12 bases lay between the germline ends. The CDR3 has 17 amino acids. CDR3 sequence reads: CATSREFGGLSYNEQFF. The DNA of the CDR3 is TGTGCCACCAGCAGAGAATTTGGGGGACTCTCCTACAATGAGCAGTTCTTC.

The gene calls are TRBV2 and TRBJ2-7, with 8 bases that match TRBD1. CDR1 is SNHLY and CDR2 is FYNNEI in the germline V gene. V gave up 1 base and J gave up 6 bases; unmatched junction bases: 8. There are 15 residues in the CDR3. The CDR3 protein is CASSEVGQGAFEQYF. The DNA of the CDR3 is TGTGCCAGCAGTGAAGTTGGCCAGGGGGCCTTCGAGCAGTACTTC.

V is TRBV27 and J is TRBJ2-1, with TRBD2 identical over 9 bases. Germline CDR1 and CDR2: MNHEY and SMNVEV (reference sequence). The CDR3 has 15 amino acids. V gave up 5 bases and J gave up 4 bases; unmatched junction bases: 6. The CDR3 spells CASSGVAGAYNEQFF. CDR3 DNA sequence: TGTGCCAGCAGTGGCGTAGCGGGAGCTTACAATGAGCAGTTCTTC.

This clonotype has a count of ten or more. This chain links TRBV6-4 with TRBJ2-3; TRBD2 agrees at 7 bases. With 3 bases clipped from V and 2 bases from J, the junction kept 8 bases outside the gene matches. Germline CDR1 is MRHNA and CDR2 is SNTAGT. This CDR3 has 16 residues. The CDR3 loop is CASSDGPGGTTDTQYF. CDR3 bases: TGTGCCAGCAGTGATGGGCCGGGGGGAACCACAGATACGCAGTATTTT.

The CDR3 coding sequence is TGCAGTGCCCCCCTCGCTAGCGGGAGCTCAGATACGCAGTATTTT. It yields the protein CSAPLASGSSDTQYF. This rearrangement joins TRBV20-1 to TRBJ2-3; 10 positions match TRBD2. Germline lookup yields CDR1 DFQATT and CDR2 SNEGSKA (reference sequence). There are 15 residues in the CDR3. Germline trimming cut 6 bases from V and 4 bases from J; bases unmatched to any gene: 10.

The rearrangement links TRBV27 to TRBJ2-1; D not certain. The V gene's germline CDR1 is MNHEY and CDR2 SMNVEV (reference sequence). The CDR3 extends over 14 amino acids. Trimming took off 3 bases at V and 7 bases at J, with 13 bases between the two ends. Here the CDR3 reads CASSFNSQSNEQFF. CDR3 bases: TGTGCCAGCAGTTTCAACAGTCAGAGTAATGAGCAGTTCTTC.

The chain is built from TRBV12-5 and TRBJ2-2, with D unresolved. The germline gives CDR1 LGHNT, CDR2 FRNRAP. The CDR3 totals 14 residues. Trimming cost V 5 bases and J 4 bases, with 11 bases left between them. CDR3 sequence (DNA): TGTGCTAGTGGTCCAAGGACGGGCACCGGGGAGCTGTTTTTT. It codes for CASGPRTGTGELFF.

The V call is TRBV20-1, the J call TRBJ2-6; 9 bases line up with TRBD1. Trimming took 6 bases from V and 0 from J; bases not matched to a gene: 12. This CDR3 is built from 18 residues. Germline V gene sequence: CDR1 DFQATT, CDR2 SNEGSKA (reference sequence). CDR3 amino acids: CSAKTTGGIHSGANVLTF. The CDR3 bases are TGCAGTGCCAAAACGACAGGGGGTATTCACTCTGGGGCCAACGTCCTGACTTTC.

The chain recombines TRBV28 with TRBJ2-3, with TRBD1 matching over 7 bases. CDR1 and CDR2 (germline): MDHEN, SYDVKM. This CDR3 spans 17 amino acids. V shed 3 bases, J shed 2 bases, and the junction held 11 bases outside the gene matches. CDR3 in amino acids: CASSFSPWTGYTDTQYF. In DNA form, the CDR3 reads TGTGCCAGCAGTTTCTCACCCTGGACAGGATACACAGATACGCAGTATTTT.